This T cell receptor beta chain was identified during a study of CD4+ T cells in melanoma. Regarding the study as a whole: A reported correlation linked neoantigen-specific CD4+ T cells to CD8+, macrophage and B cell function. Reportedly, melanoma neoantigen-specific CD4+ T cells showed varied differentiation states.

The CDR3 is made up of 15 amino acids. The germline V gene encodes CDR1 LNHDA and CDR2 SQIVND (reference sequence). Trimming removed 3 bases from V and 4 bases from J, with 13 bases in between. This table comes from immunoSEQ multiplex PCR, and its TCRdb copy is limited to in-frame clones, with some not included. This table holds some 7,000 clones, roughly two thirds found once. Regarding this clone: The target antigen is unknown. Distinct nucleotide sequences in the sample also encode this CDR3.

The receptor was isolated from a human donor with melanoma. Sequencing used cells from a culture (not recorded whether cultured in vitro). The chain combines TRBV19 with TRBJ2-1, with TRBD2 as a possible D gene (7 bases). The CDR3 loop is CASSISSGQYNEQFF. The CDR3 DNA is TGTGCCAGTAGTATCTCTAGCGGACAGTACAATGAGCAGTTCTTC. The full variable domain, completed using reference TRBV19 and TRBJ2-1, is DGGITQSPKYLFRKEGQNVTLSCEQNLNHDAMYWYRQDPGQGLRLIYYSQIVNDFQKGDIAEGYSVSREKKESFPLTVTSAQKNPTAFYLCASSISSGQYNEQFFGPGTRLTVL.